The source of this T cell receptor (beta chain) is a study of blood T cell repertoires in COVID-19 (dated by TCRdb to the early 2020s). About the investigation overall: The collaborator samples originated in the United States, Italy and Spain and spanned the acute and convalescent phases of COVID-19. The material from the prospective study consisted of cDNA or gDNA derived from T cells, B-cell-depleted T cells, or PBMCs. The dataset comprised deeply sampled blood TCRbeta repertoires from subjects exposed to, actively infected with, or recovered from COVID-19. The repertoires were released in a freely available public database meant as a resource for research on the immune response to SARS-CoV-2. The samples were drawn from the first 160 participants of the ongoing ImmuneRACE study and from about 1,200 subjects provided by 6 global collaborators. Sample metadata almost always included a de-identified subject ID, COVID-19 status, age in years and sex. Where available, HLA class I and class II types were taken from metadata supplied by the sample provider and were not determined by assay-based typing. Broader findings and caveats from the paper: Clinical and demographic metadata were provided uncurated, with the amount varying by source and participant.

As concerns this clone: The antigen it binds to is not known. Per-base quality was not reported, and no clone a single base away is much larger than it.

TCRbeta CDR3 regions were amplified from genomic DNA using the immunoSEQ Assay, a bias-controlled multiplex PCR. As for how the authors treated the data: The number of nucleated cells in each sample was estimated from the amplification of reference gene primers within the assay. To quantify the absolute abundance of each unique TCRbeta CDR3 rearrangement, sequence reads were collapsed and filtered. For each sample, productive Simpson clonality was calculated by taking the square root of Simpson's diversity index across productive rearrangements. The immuneACCESS repertoire file appears here via TCRdb, limited to in-frame rearrangements. These files lack a portion of the clones; in checked studies, under half of the deficit traces to unresolved V genes, and the cause of the others is not known. Clonal size and the V and J genes are those of that table, whereas D and trimming came from the DNA. The sample table shows fewer than 250,000 clones, and 88% are seen once. Roughly 15% of the sample is taken by the ten largest.

Enrolling through a virtual design, the prospective study's participants ranged in age from roughly 18 to 90 years and lived across 24 United States geographic areas. Cohort assignment in the prospective study relied on participant-reported clinical history from a screening survey and a study questionnaire. Mobile phlebotomists in the prospective study collected whole blood, serum and a nasopharyngeal or oropharyngeal swab from every participant. Over a roughly 2-month period, participants in the prospective study had the option of providing additional blood draws and questionnaires. Prospective study blood samples were shipped either frozen or at room temperature before DNA extraction. Sequenced material: PBMCs or T cells enriched from blood (not recorded which). The source is a woman in her forties or fifties with acute COVID-19.

The nucleotide sequence is given as TGTGCCAGCAGCGATAGAAACCGGGACAGGGACACAGATACGCAGTATTTT. This translates into CASSDRNRDRDTDTQYF. The sequence joins TRBV9 to TRBJ2-3, with TRBD1 identical over 9 junction bases. After removal of 3 bases from V and 2 bases from J, the junction retains 10 bases not matched to a gene. The cysteine opens and the phenylalanine closes a CDR3 of 17 amino acids. Only the CDR3 part of the read is kept: 51 bases, read in frame from the first base. The germline V gene provides CDR1 SGDLS and CDR2 YYNGEE.